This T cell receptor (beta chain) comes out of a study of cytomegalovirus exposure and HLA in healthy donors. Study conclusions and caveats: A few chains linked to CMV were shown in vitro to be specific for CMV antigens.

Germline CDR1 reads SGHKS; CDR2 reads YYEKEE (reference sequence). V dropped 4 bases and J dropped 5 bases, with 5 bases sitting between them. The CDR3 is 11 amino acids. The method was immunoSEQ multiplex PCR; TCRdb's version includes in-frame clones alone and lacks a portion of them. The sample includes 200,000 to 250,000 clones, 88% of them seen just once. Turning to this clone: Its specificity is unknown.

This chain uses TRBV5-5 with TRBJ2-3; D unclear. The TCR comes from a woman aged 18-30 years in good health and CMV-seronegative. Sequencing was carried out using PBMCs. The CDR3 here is CASSPEDTQYF. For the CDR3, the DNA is TGTGCCAGCAGCCCAGAAGATACGCAGTATTTT.